The next 16 T cell receptor beta chains were all read from a single sample in a study of identical twins. From the 5' RACE reads, TCRdb called clonotypes with MiXCR, one entry per CDR3 protein. This sample has hundreds of thousands of distinct CDR3 sequences; 18% occur once, and the top ten carry around 12%. These data also featured in a second study, about T cells expressing NK-cell markers.

The sample was PBMCs. The source of these receptors is a young woman in good health.

This chain links TRBV5-5 with TRBJ1-5, with 8 bases lining up with TRBD1. V lost 2 bases to trimming and J lost 11 bases; unmatched junction nucleotides: 12. The germline CDR1 and CDR2 sequences are SGHKS and YYEKEE (reference sequence). The CDR3 covers 15 residues. CDR3: CASSFRTGRQSAQHF. In DNA form, the CDR3 reads TGTGCCAGCAGCTTCCGGACAGGGAGGCAATCAGCCCAGCATTTT. Looking up the rest from reference TRBV5-5 and TRBJ1-5 gives the full variable domain: DAGVTQSPTHLIKTRGQQVTLRCSPISGHKSVSWYQQVLGQGPQFIFQYYEKEERGRGNFPDRFSARQFPNYSSELNVNALLLGDSALYLCASSFRTGRQSAQHFGDGTRLSIL.

V gene TRBV12-3 or TRBV12-4 combines with J gene TRBJ1-1, with no clear D. V was cut by 6 bases and J by 1 base, with 15 bases left in between. The CDR3 has 15 residues. The CDR3 DNA is TGTGCCAGCAGCGTAACCCAACCAGGGAACACTGAAGCTTTCTTT. Amino acids: CASSVTQPGNTEAFF.

This clonotype was found a few times. The rearrangement joins TRBV5-1 to TRBJ2-3, with 10 bases fitting TRBD2. Germline V gives CDR1 SGHRS, CDR2 YFSETQ. There are 16 residues in the CDR3. V lost 4 bases to trimming and J lost 2 bases; unmatched junction nucleotides: 7. DNA for the CDR3: TGCGCCAGCAGCCGAACGACTAGCGGGTCCACAGATACGCAGTATTTT. Protein product: CASSRTTSGSTDTQYF.

The chain links TRBV5-1 to TRBJ2-5; unclear D gene. The CDR3 totals 13 residues. Germline V CDR1 and CDR2: SGHRS, YFSETQ. V gave up 0 bases and J gave up 7 bases, with 10 bases separating them. CDR3 sequence reads: CASSLGTPGTQYF. CDR3 coding DNA: TGCGCCAGCAGCTTGGGAACGCCAGGGACCCAGTACTTC.

V and J are TRBV20-1 and TRBJ1-3; D is uncertain. The CDR3 covers 14 residues. The V gene lost 3 bases and the J gene lost 4 bases, with 13 bases spanning the gap. The germline V gene has CDR1 DFQATT and CDR2 SNEGSKA (reference sequence). The CDR3 protein is CSASLSGSGNTIYF. CDR3 sequence (DNA): TGCAGTGCTAGCCTCTCGGGTTCCGGAAACACCATATATTTT.

There are many counts of this clonotype. The V call is TRBV10-3, the J call TRBJ2-3; the D is unclear. Trimming removed 8 bases from V and 2 bases from J, with 11 bases in between. CDR1 and CDR2 from the germline V gene are ENHRY and SYGVKD. The CDR3 runs 13 residues. The CDR3, as DNA: TGTGCCATCGTAGAGACAAACACAGATACGCAGTATTTT. Amino acid sequence: CAIVETNTDTQYF.

This rearrangement joins TRBV12-3 or TRBV12-4 to TRBJ2-7, with a tentative D call TRBD1 (6 bases). CDR3 length: 14 residues. The V end lost 6 bases, the J end lost 1 base, and 13 bases lay between the germline ends. In DNA form, the CDR3 reads TGTGCCAGCAGCCCACTGGACAGTTCCTACGAGCAGTACTTC. It specifies CASSPLDSSYEQYF.

This clonotype was found a few times. The rearrangement uses TRBV2 and TRBJ2-7; perhaps TRBD2 as D (6 bases). The CDR3 extends over 14 amino acids. V was trimmed by 6 bases and J by 6 bases, leaving 18 bases between them. Germline CDR1 and CDR2: SNHLY and FYNNEI. CDR3 DNA: TGTGCCAGCAGATCGGCGGGAACTATGGGCGAGCAGTACTTC. It yields the protein CASRSAGTMGEQYF.

The CDR3 DNA reads TGTGCCACCATGTACGGCGAAACCCATGGCTACACCTTC. It codes for CATMYGETHGYTF. The chain is built from TRBV12-3 or TRBV12-4 and TRBJ1-2; D is unclear. The V gene lost 10 bases and the J gene lost 6 bases, with 18 bases spanning the gap. The CDR3 length is 13 residues.

The chain uses TRBV15 and TRBJ2-7, with TRBD1 identical over 9 bases. Losses at the gene ends were 1 base for V and 1 base for J; bases not matched to a gene: 8. Per the germline V gene, CDR1 is LNHNV and CDR2 is YYDKDF (reference sequence). The CDR3 consists of 17 residues. In DNA form, the CDR3 reads TGTGCCACCAGCAGAGCCCGGACAGGGGTTGAATCCTACGAGCAGTACTTC. Residues: CATSRARTGVESYEQYF.

This clonotype was seen at least ten times. The V and J genes are TRBV7-2 and TRBJ1-1; unclear D gene. The length of the CDR3 is 13 residues. Germline V gene lookup returns CDR1 SGHTA and CDR2 FQGNSA. Trimming cost V 3 bases and J 2 bases, with 7 bases left between them. CDR3 region: CASSFTVNTEAFF. DNA of the CDR3: TGTGCCAGCAGCTTTACAGTCAACACTGAAGCTTTCTTT.

This clonotype has ten or more counts. The chain is built from TRBV7-9 and TRBJ1-5, with TRBD1 matching over 11 bases. This CDR3 is 14 amino acids long. Germline loops: CDR1 SEHNR, CDR2 FQNEAQ (reference sequence). Trimming at V came to 5 bases and at J to 8 bases, leaving 5 bases not matched to a gene. The CDR3 sequence is CASSAGQGAEPQHF. CDR3 DNA sequence: TGTGCCAGCAGCGCAGGACAGGGGGCCGAGCCCCAGCATTTT.

The CDR3 loop is CASSLGLRRAQETQYF. The CDR3 nucleotides are TGTGCCAGCAGCTTAGGGTTGCGGAGAGCACAAGAGACCCAGTACTTC. The rearrangement joins TRBV7-2 to TRBJ2-5; D not certain. Germline assignment: CDR1 SGHTA and CDR2 FQGNSA. The CDR3 has 16 residues. The ends were cut back, 1 base at V and 2 bases at J, with 14 bases in the middle.

This clonotype has a handful of counts. V is TRBV5-1 and J is TRBJ2-7; D is possibly TRBD1 (6 bases). The CDR3 covers 15 residues. Deletions cut 2 bases from V and 2 bases from J, with 14 bases between. Germline CDR1 SGHRS, CDR2 YFSETQ. CDR3 region: CASSFRTESTYEQYF. In DNA form, the CDR3 reads TGCGCCAGCAGCTTCAGGACAGAGTCCACCTACGAGCAGTACTTC.

The J gene is TRBJ2-1, the V gene TRBV4-3; unclear D gene. The CDR3 extends over 17 amino acids. Trimming left V 0 bases short and J 0 bases short, with 12 bases between. In germline, CDR1 is LGHNA, CDR2 YSLEER. The CDR3 DNA reads TGCGCCAGCAGCCAAGAAGGTAGTGGGCTCTCCTACAATGAGCAGTTCTTC. It specifies CASSQEGSGLSYNEQFF.

V gene TRBV15 combines with J gene TRBJ1-2, with TRBD1 identical over 7 bases. Looked up from germline, CDR1 is LNHNV and CDR2 is YYDKDF (reference sequence). The trim removed 4 bases at V and 7 bases at J, leaving 3 bases unmatched. The CDR3 is made up of 12 amino acids. The CDR3 DNA reads as TGTGCCACCAGCAAGACAGGGACTGGCTACACCTTC. Translated: CATSKTGTGYTF. The full variable domain, completed using reference TRBV15 and TRBJ1-2, is DAMVIQNPRYQVTQFGKPVTLSCSQTLNHNVMYWYQQKSSQAPKLLFHYYDKDFNNEADTPDNFQSRRPNTSFCFLDIRSPGLGDTAMYLCATSKTGTGYTFGSGTRLTVV.